This T cell receptor beta chain was sequenced in a study of OX40 agonist ivuxolimab in advanced cancers. At the level of the study: People who had prior anti-PD-1, anti-PD-L1 or anti-CTLA-4 therapy could take part, and under 45% had some.

Sequencing was performed with immunoSEQ multiplex PCR; in TCRdb, only in-frame clones are kept and a portion is missing. The sample comprises around 19,000 clones, 65% to 85% of which are singletons, and over 20% rests with the top ten. Concerning this clone: Its antigen is still unknown.

Anyone with autoimmune disease history or systemic immunosuppression was excluded. Peripheral blood came from all dose cohorts at three timepoints. The CDR3 spans 14 residues. The V and J ends lost 6 bases and 5 bases, in that order; junction bases with no gene match: 6. Per the germline V gene, CDR1 is MDHEN and CDR2 is SYDVKM. Findings and limits, study-wide: It was not determined which antigens were specifically recognized by the peripheral T cells that had undergone clonal expansion.

The TCR comes from an adult with an advanced solid tumor such as melanoma, head and neck, liver or kidney cancer. V is TRBV28 and J is TRBJ2-7; 11 nucleotides agree with TRBD1. The starting material was CD4+ or CD8+ T cells sorted from blood, obtained in a trial of the OX40 agonist ivuxolimab. The CDR3 sequence is CASSQDRGRDEQYF. The CDR3 nucleotides read TGTGCCAGCAGCCAGGACAGGGGGCGCGACGAGCAGTACTTC. Based on the CDR3 plus reference TRBV28 and TRBJ2-7, the full variable domain is DVKVTQSSRYLVKRTGEKVFLECVQDMDHENMFWYRQDPGLGLRLIYFSYDVKMKEKGDIPEGYSVSREKKERFSLILESASTNQTSMYLCASSQDRGRDEQYFGPGTRLTVT.